These 6 T cell receptor beta chains were all obtained from the same sample, sequenced in a study of blood T cell repertoires in COVID-19. Clones were read by immunoSEQ multiplex PCR, and TCRdb kept only the in-frame ones, dropping some. The data show 250,000 to 350,000 clones, approximately 90% seen once. The sample was peripheral blood. These receptor sequences come from a woman under 40 with COVID-19, enrolled during active disease.

The chain carries TRBV27 and TRBJ2-1; 11 bases fit TRBD2. In germline, CDR1 is MNHEY, CDR2 SMNVEV (reference sequence). The CDR3 consists of 17 residues. Trimming at V came to 10 bases and at J to 3 bases, leaving 14 bases not matched to a gene. CDR3 loop: CATKPTSSGRSYNEQFF. CDR3 nucleotides: TGTGCCACCAAGCCCACTTCTAGCGGGAGGAGCTACAATGAGCAGTTCTTC.

The chain couples TRBV7-3 to TRBJ2-3; TRBD2 matches 9 bases. The CDR3 is made up of 16 amino acids. Germline trimming cut 5 bases from V and 4 bases from J; bases unmatched to any gene: 10. CDR1 is SGHTA, CDR2 FQGTGA, per germline. CDR3 coding DNA: TGTGCCAGCAGCCCAAGCGCTAGCGGGAATCCAGATACGCAGTATTTT. Protein sequence: CASSPSASGNPDTQYF.

V gene TRBV6-5 combines with J gene TRBJ1-1; a weak D match, TRBD1 (6 bases). Germline V lookup: CDR1 MNHEY, CDR2 SVGAGI. The V end was cut by 6 bases, the J end by 7 bases, with 18 bases between. This CDR3 has 14 amino acids. CDR3 in DNA: TGTGCCAGCAGAGCCCGAGAAGGGGGAATTGAAGCTTTCTTT. Its translation: CASRAREGGIEAFF.

The V call is TRBV5-1, the J call TRBJ2-7; 11 nucleotides agree with TRBD2. Germline assignment: CDR1 SGHRS and CDR2 YFSETQ. Germline trimming cut 3 bases from V and 7 bases from J; bases unmatched to any gene: 9. The CDR3 runs 15 residues. In DNA form, the CDR3 reads TGCGCCAGCAGCTCCCCCACTAGCGGGAGAAGGGAGCAGTACTTC. This gives the protein CASSSPTSGRREQYF.

J is TRBJ2-1 and V is TRBV2; 10 nucleotides agree with TRBD2. This CDR3 has 17 residues. Germline CDR1 is SNHLY and CDR2 is FYNNEI. Trimming took 5 bases from V and 3 from J; bases not matched to a gene: 10. The CDR3 spells CASSFSGLAGVYNEQFF. The DNA for the CDR3 is TGTGCCAGCAGTTTTTCGGGGCTAGCGGGGGTCTACAATGAGCAGTTCTTC.

This chain joins TRBV7-9 and TRBJ2-1; 8 bases agree with TRBD2. V lost 5 bases, J lost 3 bases, and 9 bases stayed unmatched. The CDR3 totals 16 residues. Germline CDR1 SEHNR, CDR2 FQNEAQ (reference sequence). The CDR3 region has the DNA TGTGCCAGCAGCCGTAGTTCGAGCGGGAGCTACAATGAGCAGTTCTTC. As protein: CASSRSSSGSYNEQFF.